This entry is about one T cell receptor (beta chain). The sample comes from a study of blood T cell repertoires in COVID-19. Trimming took off 3 bases at V and 0 bases at J, with 3 bases between the two ends. Germline V lookup: CDR1 WNHNN, CDR2 SYGVQD (reference sequence). The CDR3 sequence is 13 residues long. Sequenced by immunoSEQ multiplex PCR; TCRdb stores in-frame clones only, minus some. The sample has some 490,000 clones, roughly 88% seen once. The sample was peripheral blood. The V and J genes are TRBV10-1 and TRBJ1-3, with D uncertain. The source of this sequence is a human donor in a cohort sampled during active COVID-19. Here the CDR3 reads CASSDNSGNTIYF. The CDR3 nucleotides read TGCGCCAGCAGTGACAACTCTGGAAACACCATATATTTT.